The 4 T cell receptor beta chains in this list originate from one sample, sequenced in a study of blood T cell repertoires in COVID-19. Generated by immunoSEQ multiplex PCR, the TCRdb table keeps only in-frame clones and is missing some. The sample lists under 350,000 clones, approximately 85% occurring once. Sequencing input: peripheral blood. The receptors shown here come from a human donor in a cohort sampled during active COVID-19.

This clone has only one observation. The V and J genes are TRBV9 and TRBJ2-3; possibly TRBD1 for D (5 bases). The V gene lost 6 bases and the J gene lost 1 base, with 12 bases spanning the gap. This CDR3 has 14 residues. Germline assignment: CDR1 SGDLS and CDR2 YYNGEE. CDR3 amino acids: CASTPGHGTDTQYF. Written as DNA, the CDR3 is TGTGCCAGCACTCCCGGACATGGCACAGATACGCAGTATTTT.

The chain couples TRBV4-2 to TRBJ2-6, with a possible D match to TRBD2 (6 bases). Germline loops: CDR1 LGHNA, CDR2 YNFKEQ. Between the trimmed V and J ends, which lost 1 base and 0 bases, there was a span of 19 bases. The CDR3 runs 20 residues. In nucleotides, the CDR3 is TGTGCCAGCAGCCAAGTGGGAACCGGGACTCACGACTCTGGGGCCAACGTCCTGACTTTC. It is translated as CASSQVGTGTHDSGANVLTF.

Written as DNA, the CDR3 is TGTGCCAGCAACGGACTCGGGACAGTGAAAGCCAAAAACATTCAGTACTTC. This codes for CASNGLGTVKAKNIQYF. V is TRBV28 and J is TRBJ2-4, with TRBD1 matching over 7 bases. CDR1 is MDHEN and CDR2 is SYDVKM in the germline V gene. The trim removed 7 bases at V and 0 bases at J, leaving 12 bases unmatched. This CDR3 comprises 17 residues.

The chain uses TRBV2 and TRBJ1-4, with D perhaps matching TRBD1 (5 bases). The CDR3 runs 15 residues. Germline-derived CDR1 and CDR2 are SNHLY and FYNNEI. Trimming cost V 7 bases and J 0 bases, with 12 bases left between them. In DNA form, the CDR3 reads TGTGCCAGCACCAGACAGCTTGCAACTAATGAAAAACTGTTTTTT. Its protein product is CASTRQLATNEKLFF.